These T cell receptor beta chains were read from a single sample in a study of OX40 agonist ivuxolimab in advanced cancers. TCRdb's copy holds only in-frame clones and misses some; the assay was immunoSEQ multiplex PCR. The profile shows 60,000 to 85,000 clones, under 95% of them singletons. The specimen comprised CD4+ or CD8+ T cells sorted from blood, sampled in a trial of the OX40 agonist ivuxolimab. The receptors derive from an adult with an advanced solid tumor such as melanoma, head and neck, liver or kidney cancer. Both conserved end residues are part of each CDR3.

J	V	CDR3
TRBJ2-1	TRBV18	CASSLRQDLNEQFF
TRBJ2-4	TRBV30	CAWSPGTGFKNIQYF
TRBJ2-1	TRBV4-1	CASSQGLAGGLNPQFF
TRBJ1-2	TRBV28	CASSGQANYGYTF
TRBJ2-1	TRBV27	CASSLQRGIYNEQFF
TRBJ2-3	TRBV5-1	CASRTGPTDTQYF
TRBJ2-3	TRBV9	CASSVRGVWSDTQYF
TRBJ1-4	TRBV29-1	CSVEDISGFGEKLFF
TRBJ2-1	TRBV7-9	CASSLAGTGGNEQFF
TRBJ2-1	TRBV7-9	CASSSGTGDNEQFF
TRBJ1-1	TRBV18	CASSPPVGTEKNTEAFF
TRBJ1-1	TRBV10-3	CAISESGQMNTEAFF
TRBJ1-1	TRBV27	CASSLWGADTEAFF
TRBJ1-1	TRBV7-3	CASSLTHGLSTEAFF
TRBJ2-1	TRBV5-4	CASSTTSGLYNEQFF
TRBJ2-2	TRBV30	CAWKTASGRANTGELFF
TRBJ2-7	TRBV6-6	CASSKLRGPYEQYF
TRBJ2-2	TRBV12-5	CASGLVLGGTGELFF
TRBJ1-2	TRBV28	CASSLTGSYGYTF
TRBJ1-1	TRBV5-4	CASSLLQGVTEAFF
TRBJ1-1	TRBV18	CASSPSITNTEAFF
TRBJ2-5	TRBV11-2	CASSNPGGQETQYF
TRBJ1-1	TRBV6-6	CASGDRATEAFF
TRBJ1-1	TRBV7-2	CASSLEGRLNTEAFF
TRBJ2-2	TRBV10-3	CATQGKTSGKAGELFF
TRBJ2-7	TRBV5-1	CASSFGTTDEQYF
TRBJ2-5	TRBV9	CASSVVSSGTETQYF
TRBJ1-4	TRBV7-2	CASSSSWTDEKLFF
TRBJ1-6	TRBV28	CASDGRPNSPLHF
TRBJ2-7	TRBV10-2	CASSQQLSGEQYF
TRBJ2-7	TRBV6-1	CASSVGGDYEQYF
TRBJ2-7	TRBV18	CASSAQGQGVGEQYF
TRBJ1-1	TRBV25-1	CASSERGQGDTEAFF
TRBJ2-4	TRBV28	CASSLEGTSPNLAKNIQYF
TRBJ2-2	TRBV5-1	CASSLGTGGANTGELFF
TRBJ2-7	TRBV5-6	CASSWWTSGYEQYF
TRBJ1-1	TRBV18	CASSPLPGRLSNTEAFF
TRBJ1-1	TRBV14	CASSQARGSEAFF
TRBJ1-3	TRBV29-1	CSVDRGLGGNTIYF
TRBJ2-6	TRBV5-1	CASSLETGANVLTF
TRBJ2-1	TRBV5-1	CASSSRTSEYNEQFF
TRBJ2-7	TRBV11-2	CASSPSSYEQYF
TRBJ2-7	TRBV5-4	CASSSPTGGPYEQYF
TRBJ2-5	TRBV11-3	CASSPGLAGAGYQETQYF
TRBJ2-7	TRBV25-1	CASSDQWGGEQYF
TRBJ2-2	TRBV19	CASSMVQDRGLHVAGELFF
TRBJ2-1	TRBV9	CASSVVPYNEQFF
TRBJ2-3	TRBV11-2	CASSLGRVYDTQYF
TRBJ2-2	TRBV18	CASSPQYTGELFF
TRBJ2-4	TRBV15	CATSRGGGGIQYF
TRBJ2-7	TRBV6-9	CASSLAGVDEQYF
TRBJ2-1	TRBV10-2	CASNPVAGNEQFF
TRBJ2-7	TRBV18	CASQEGGAGYEQYF
TRBJ2-3	TRBV5-1	CASRYEGARDTQYF
TRBJ1-3	TRBV28	CASRATGYSGNTIYF
TRBJ1-3	TRBV5-1	CASSLGPTVNPGNTIYF
TRBJ2-7	TRBV7-6	CASSLEGGGLAGGEQYF
TRBJ1-2	TRBV28	CASRVEGGLYGYTF
TRBJ2-7	TRBV10-3	CAISESLTGSYEQYF
TRBJ2-5	TRBV7-2	CASSLVLSGLQETQYF